This is a list of T cell receptor beta chains from one sample in a study of T-cell memory formation after mild COVID-19. One entry per CDR3 protein, called by TCRdb with MiXCR from the 5' RACE reads. The repertoire has some 250,000 distinct CDR3 sequences, roughly 18% of them found once; the top ten carry more than 20%. Material: PBMCs or a T cell subset sorted from them (not recorded which). The receptors were sampled from a man younger than 30 who had mild COVID-19 (a few samples of this study predate the infection). Cell type and time point are not known. Each CDR3 is given with its conserved first and last residue. D genes are given only for firm matches. Size tells how often a clone was seen (once, few, many) or the class of an expanded clone, and some rows leave it out.

v_gene: TRBV5-1; len: 15; d_gene: NA; abundance: NA; j_gene: TRBJ1-1; CDR3aa: CASSTLGPRGTEAFF; CDR3nt: TGCGCCAGCAGCACCCTAGGGCCTCGGGGCACTGAAGCTTTCTTT
v_gene: TRBV6-2/TRBV6-3; len: 14; d_gene: NA; abundance: NA; j_gene: TRBJ2-3; CDR3aa: CASHRGRETDTQYF; CDR3nt: TGTGCCAGTCACCGGGGACGGGAGACAGATACGCAGTATTTT
v_gene: TRBV7-8; len: 14; d_gene: NA; abundance: NA; j_gene: TRBJ1-1; CDR3aa: CASSLGDTDTEAFF; CDR3nt: TGTGCCAGCAGTTTAGGGGACACCGACACTGAAGCTTTCTTT
v_gene: TRBV10-3; len: 16; d_gene: NA; abundance: few; j_gene: TRBJ2-3; CDR3aa: CAISLPVGGSTDTQYF; CDR3nt: TGTGCCATCAGTCTTCCCGTAGGGGGTAGCACAGATACGCAGTATTTT
v_gene: TRBV10-3; len: 15; d_gene: TRBD2; abundance: NA; j_gene: TRBJ2-3; CDR3aa: CAISEPGLAPDTQYF; CDR3nt: TGTGCCATCAGTGAGCCGGGACTAGCACCAGATACGCAGTATTTT
v_gene: TRBV5-4; len: 12; d_gene: NA; abundance: NA; j_gene: TRBJ2-1; CDR3aa: CASSSLDNEQFF; CDR3nt: TGTGCCAGCAGCTCACTAGACAATGAGCAGTTCTTC
v_gene: TRBV9; len: 15; d_gene: TRBD1; abundance: NA; j_gene: TRBJ2-2; CDR3aa: CASSKLTGVSGELFF; CDR3nt: TGTGCCAGCTCAAAGTTGACAGGGGTTTCCGGGGAGCTGTTTTTT
v_gene: TRBV11-2; len: 12; d_gene: NA; abundance: few; j_gene: TRBJ2-3; CDR3aa: CASSRAGDTQYF; CDR3nt: TGTGCCAGCAGCCGCGCGGGGGATACGCAGTATTTT
v_gene: TRBV7-2; len: 14; d_gene: NA; abundance: NA; j_gene: TRBJ1-3; CDR3aa: CASSLVDRGNTIYF; CDR3nt: TGTGCCAGCAGCTTAGTGGATAGGGGAAACACCATATATTTT
v_gene: TRBV5-1; len: 14; d_gene: NA; abundance: few; j_gene: TRBJ2-2; CDR3aa: CASSYGVGTGELFF; CDR3nt: TGCGCCAGCAGTTACGGAGTGGGCACCGGGGAGCTGTTTTTT
v_gene: TRBV7-2; len: 14; d_gene: NA; abundance: many; j_gene: TRBJ2-7; CDR3aa: CASSYRPRGYEQYF; CDR3nt: TGTGCCAGCAGCTATAGGCCCCGGGGTTACGAGCAGTACTTC
v_gene: TRBV5-6; len: 14; d_gene: TRBD1; abundance: NA; j_gene: TRBJ1-1; CDR3aa: CASSVGQGVTEAFF; CDR3nt: TGTGCCAGCAGCGTAGGGCAGGGGGTCACTGAAGCTTTCTTT
v_gene: TRBV20-1; len: 11; d_gene: NA; abundance: NA; j_gene: TRBJ1-2; CDR3aa: CSGAGNYGYTF; CDR3nt: TGCAGTGGGGCCGGAAACTATGGCTACACCTTC
v_gene: TRBV6-2/TRBV6-3; len: 14; d_gene: NA; abundance: NA; j_gene: TRBJ1-5; CDR3aa: CASIYSREDQPQHF; CDR3nt: TGTGCCAGCATTTACTCCAGGGAGGATCAGCCCCAGCATTTT
v_gene: TRBV7-9; len: 13; d_gene: NA; abundance: NA; j_gene: TRBJ1-1; CDR3aa: CASSLAGILEAFF; CDR3nt: TGTGCCAGCAGCTTAGCAGGGATACTAGAAGCTTTCTTT
v_gene: TRBV4-1; len: 14; d_gene: NA; abundance: few; j_gene: TRBJ1-2; CDR3aa: CASSQEKTARGYTF; CDR3nt: TGCGCCAGCAGCCAAGAAAAGACCGCTCGTGGCTACACCTTC
v_gene: TRBV5-4; len: 14; d_gene: NA; abundance: NA; j_gene: TRBJ1-1; CDR3aa: CASSLVSSNTEAFF; CDR3nt: TGTGCCAGCAGCTTGGTTAGCAGTAACACTGAAGCTTTCTTT
v_gene: TRBV12-3/TRBV12-4; len: 16; d_gene: TRBD1; abundance: NA; j_gene: TRBJ2-5; CDR3aa: CASNLAGTGNQETQYF; CDR3nt: TGTGCCAGCAATCTGGCCGGGACAGGCAACCAAGAGACCCAGTACTTC
v_gene: TRBV11-2; len: 15; d_gene: NA; abundance: NA; j_gene: TRBJ2-3; CDR3aa: CASSLVDVGTDTQYF; CDR3nt: TGTGCCAGCAGCCTGGTTGATGTGGGCACAGATACGCAGTATTTT
v_gene: TRBV7-3; len: 15; d_gene: TRBD2; abundance: NA; j_gene: TRBJ2-1; CDR3aa: CASSLGLAGSNEQFF; CDR3nt: TGTGCCAGCAGCCTCGGACTAGCGGGTAGTAATGAGCAGTTCTTC
v_gene: TRBV10-2; len: 15; d_gene: NA; abundance: NA; j_gene: TRBJ2-2; CDR3aa: CASSPSVGNTGELFF; CDR3nt: TGCGCCAGCAGCCCCTCCGTGGGGAACACCGGGGAGCTGTTTTTT
v_gene: TRBV7-6; len: 16; d_gene: NA; abundance: few; j_gene: TRBJ2-1; CDR3aa: CASSLDGGFLYNEQFF; CDR3nt: TGTGCCAGCAGCTTAGATGGGGGCTTTCTCTACAATGAGCAGTTCTTC
v_gene: TRBV29-1; len: 16; d_gene: TRBD1; abundance: NA; j_gene: TRBJ2-1; CDR3aa: CSVEPGTGSLAGEQFF; CDR3nt: TGCAGCGTTGAACCAGGGACAGGGTCATTGGCTGGTGAGCAGTTCTTC
v_gene: TRBV6-1; len: 13; d_gene: NA; abundance: NA; j_gene: TRBJ1-1; CDR3aa: CASSGGGSTEAFF; CDR3nt: TGTGCCAGCAGTGGGGGGGGCTCCACTGAAGCTTTCTTT
v_gene: TRBV28; len: 16; d_gene: TRBD1; abundance: many; j_gene: TRBJ2-5; CDR3aa: CASSREGTDARETQYF; CDR3nt: TGTGCCAGCAGCCGCGAGGGGACAGACGCTCGAGAGACCCAGTACTTC